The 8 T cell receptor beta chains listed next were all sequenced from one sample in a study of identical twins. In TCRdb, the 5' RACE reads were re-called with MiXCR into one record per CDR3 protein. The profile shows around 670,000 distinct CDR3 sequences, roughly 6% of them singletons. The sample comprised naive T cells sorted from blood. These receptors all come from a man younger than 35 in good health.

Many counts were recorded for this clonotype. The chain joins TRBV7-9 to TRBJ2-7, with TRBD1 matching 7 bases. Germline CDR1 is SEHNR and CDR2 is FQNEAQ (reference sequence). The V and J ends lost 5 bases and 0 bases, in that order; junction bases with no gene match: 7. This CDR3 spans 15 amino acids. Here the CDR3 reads CASSRTTGSSYEQYV. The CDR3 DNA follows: TGTGCCAGCAGCCGGACGACAGGGAGCTCCTACGAGCAGTACGTC.

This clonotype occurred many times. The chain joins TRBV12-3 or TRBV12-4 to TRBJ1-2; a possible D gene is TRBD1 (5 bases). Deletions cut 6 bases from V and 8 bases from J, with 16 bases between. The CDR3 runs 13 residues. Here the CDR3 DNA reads TGTGCCAGCAGGGTCACCGGGACCCCCGGCTACACCTTC. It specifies CASRVTGTPGYTF.

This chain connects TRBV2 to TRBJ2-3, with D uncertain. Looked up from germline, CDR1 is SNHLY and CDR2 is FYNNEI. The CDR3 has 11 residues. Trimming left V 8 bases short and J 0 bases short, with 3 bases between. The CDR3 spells CASDSTDTQYF. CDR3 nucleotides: TGTGCCAGCGACAGCACAGATACGCAGTATTTT.

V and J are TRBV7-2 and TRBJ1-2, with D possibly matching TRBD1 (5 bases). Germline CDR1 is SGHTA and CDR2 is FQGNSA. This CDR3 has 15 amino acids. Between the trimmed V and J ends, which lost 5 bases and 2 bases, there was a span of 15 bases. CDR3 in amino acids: CASSKTGTGNYGYTF. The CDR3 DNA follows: TGTGCCAGCAGCAAAACCGGGACGGGGAACTATGGCTACACCTTC.

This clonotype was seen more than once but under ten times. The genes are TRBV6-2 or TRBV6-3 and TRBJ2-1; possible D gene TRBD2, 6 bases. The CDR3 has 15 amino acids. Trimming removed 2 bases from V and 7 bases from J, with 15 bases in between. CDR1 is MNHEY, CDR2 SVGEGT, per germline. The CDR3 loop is CASSYPGTLWNEQFF. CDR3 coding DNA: TGTGCCAGCAGTTACCCCGGGACTCTGTGGAATGAGCAGTTCTTC.

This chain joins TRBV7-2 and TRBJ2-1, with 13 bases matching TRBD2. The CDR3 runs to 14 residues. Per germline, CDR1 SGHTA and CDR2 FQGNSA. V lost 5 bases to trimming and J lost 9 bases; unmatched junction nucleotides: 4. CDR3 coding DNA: TGTGCCAGCAGCCCGGGACTAGCGGGGATTGAGCAGTTCTTC. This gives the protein CASSPGLAGIEQFF.

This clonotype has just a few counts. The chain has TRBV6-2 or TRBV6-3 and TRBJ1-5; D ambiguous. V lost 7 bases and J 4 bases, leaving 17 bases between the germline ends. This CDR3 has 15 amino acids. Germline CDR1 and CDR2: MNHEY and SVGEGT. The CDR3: CASNVEGRQNQPQHF. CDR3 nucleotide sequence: TGTGCCAGCAACGTTGAAGGGAGGCAAAATCAGCCCCAGCATTTT.

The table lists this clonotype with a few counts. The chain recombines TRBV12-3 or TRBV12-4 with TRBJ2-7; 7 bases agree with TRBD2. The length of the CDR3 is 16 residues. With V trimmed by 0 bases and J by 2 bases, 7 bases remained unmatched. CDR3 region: CASSLARLAEPYEQYF. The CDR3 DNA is TGTGCCAGCAGTTTAGCAAGACTAGCAGAGCCCTACGAGCAGTACTTC.